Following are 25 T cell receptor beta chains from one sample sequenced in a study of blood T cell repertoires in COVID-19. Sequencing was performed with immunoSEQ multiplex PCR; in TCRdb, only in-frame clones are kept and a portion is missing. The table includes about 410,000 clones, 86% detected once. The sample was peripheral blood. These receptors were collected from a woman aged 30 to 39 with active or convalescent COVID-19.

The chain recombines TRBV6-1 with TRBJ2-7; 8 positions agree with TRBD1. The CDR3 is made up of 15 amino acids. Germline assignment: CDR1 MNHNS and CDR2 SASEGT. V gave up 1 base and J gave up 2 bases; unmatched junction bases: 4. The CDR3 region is CASSEVAGGAYEQYF. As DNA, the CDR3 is TGTGCCAGCAGTGAAGTAGCAGGGGGCGCCTACGAGCAGTACTTC.

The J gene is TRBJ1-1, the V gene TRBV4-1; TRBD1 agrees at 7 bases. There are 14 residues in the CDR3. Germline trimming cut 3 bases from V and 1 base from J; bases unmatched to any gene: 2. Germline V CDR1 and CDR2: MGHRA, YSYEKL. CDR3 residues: CASSQGQKNTEAFF. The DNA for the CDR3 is TGCGCCAGCAGCCAGGGACAGAAGAACACTGAAGCTTTCTTT.

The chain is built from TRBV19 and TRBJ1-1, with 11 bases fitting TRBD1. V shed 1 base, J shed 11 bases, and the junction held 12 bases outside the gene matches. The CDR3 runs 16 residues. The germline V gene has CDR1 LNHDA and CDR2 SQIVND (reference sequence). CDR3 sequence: CASSIAGQGDFITAFF. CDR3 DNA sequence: TGTGCCAGTAGTATAGCGGGACAGGGGGATTTCATAACGGCTTTCTTT.

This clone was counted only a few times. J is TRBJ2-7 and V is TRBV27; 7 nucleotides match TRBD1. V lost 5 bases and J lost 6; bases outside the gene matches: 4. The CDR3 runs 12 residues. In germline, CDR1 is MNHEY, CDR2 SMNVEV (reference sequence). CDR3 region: CASSPGTAEQYF. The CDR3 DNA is TGTGCCAGCAGTCCCGGGACAGCCGAGCAGTACTTC.

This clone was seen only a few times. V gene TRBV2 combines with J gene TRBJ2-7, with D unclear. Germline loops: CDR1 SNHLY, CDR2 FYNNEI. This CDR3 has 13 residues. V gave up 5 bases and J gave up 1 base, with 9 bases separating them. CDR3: CASSITVSYEQYF. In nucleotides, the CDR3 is TGTGCCAGCAGTATCACAGTGTCCTACGAGCAGTACTTC. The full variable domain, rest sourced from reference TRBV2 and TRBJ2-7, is EPEVTQTPSHQVTQMGQEVILRCVPISNHLYFYWYRQILGQKVEFLVSFYNNEISEKSEIFDDQFSVERPDGSNFTLKIRSTKLEDSAMYFCASSITVSYEQYFGPGTRLTVT.

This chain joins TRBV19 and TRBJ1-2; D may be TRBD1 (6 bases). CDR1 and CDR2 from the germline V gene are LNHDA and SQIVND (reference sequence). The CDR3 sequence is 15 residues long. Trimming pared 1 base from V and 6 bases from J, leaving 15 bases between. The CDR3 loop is CASSIGTGTYDGYTF. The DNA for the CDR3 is TGTGCCAGTAGTATAGGTACTGGGACATATGATGGCTACACCTTC.

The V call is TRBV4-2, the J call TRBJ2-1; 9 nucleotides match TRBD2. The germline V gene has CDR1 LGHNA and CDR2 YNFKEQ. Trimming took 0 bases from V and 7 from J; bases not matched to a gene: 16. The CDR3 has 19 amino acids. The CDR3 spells CASSQDGGSGSRLWNEQFF. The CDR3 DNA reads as TGTGCCAGCAGCCAAGACGGGGGTAGCGGGAGTCGCCTTTGGAATGAGCAGTTCTTC.

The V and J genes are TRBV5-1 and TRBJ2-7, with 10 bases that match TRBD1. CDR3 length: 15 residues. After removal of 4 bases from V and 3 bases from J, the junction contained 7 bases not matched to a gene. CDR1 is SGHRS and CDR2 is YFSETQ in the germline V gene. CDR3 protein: CASSAWTGGNYEQYF. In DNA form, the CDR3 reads TGCGCCAGCAGCGCTTGGACAGGGGGAAACTACGAGCAGTACTTC.

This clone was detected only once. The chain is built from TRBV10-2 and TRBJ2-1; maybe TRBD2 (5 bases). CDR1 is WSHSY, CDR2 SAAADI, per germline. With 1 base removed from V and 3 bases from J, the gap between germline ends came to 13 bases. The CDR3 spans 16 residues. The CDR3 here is CASSELGSGNYNEQFF. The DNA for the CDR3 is TGCGCCAGCAGTGAGTTGGGATCCGGGAACTACAATGAGCAGTTCTTC.

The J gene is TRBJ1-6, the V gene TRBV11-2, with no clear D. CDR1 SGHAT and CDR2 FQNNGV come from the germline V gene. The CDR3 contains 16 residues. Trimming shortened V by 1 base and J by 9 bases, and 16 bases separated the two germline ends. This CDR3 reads CASSLGAGGITSPLHF. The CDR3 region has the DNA TGTGCCAGCAGCTTAGGGGCAGGAGGGATTACTTCACCCCTCCACTTT.

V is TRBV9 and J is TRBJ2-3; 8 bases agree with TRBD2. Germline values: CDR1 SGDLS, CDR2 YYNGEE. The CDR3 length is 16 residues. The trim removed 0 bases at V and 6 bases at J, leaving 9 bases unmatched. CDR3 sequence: CASSVGPGGPSDTQYF. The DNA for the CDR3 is TGTGCCAGCAGCGTAGGGCCGGGAGGGCCATCCGATACGCAGTATTTT.

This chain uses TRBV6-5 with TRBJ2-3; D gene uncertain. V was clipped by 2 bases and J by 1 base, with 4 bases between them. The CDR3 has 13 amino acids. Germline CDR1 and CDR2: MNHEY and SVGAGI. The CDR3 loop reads CASSYAGTDTQYF. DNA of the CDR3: TGTGCCAGCAGTTACGCAGGCACAGATACGCAGTATTTT.

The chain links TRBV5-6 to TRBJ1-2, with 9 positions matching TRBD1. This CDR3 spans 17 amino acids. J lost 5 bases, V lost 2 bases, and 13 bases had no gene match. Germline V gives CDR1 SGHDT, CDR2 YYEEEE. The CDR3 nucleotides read TGTGCCAGCAGCTTAGTCGGAAAGGGACAGGGCGCGTATGGCTACACCTTC. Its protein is CASSLVGKGQGAYGYTF.

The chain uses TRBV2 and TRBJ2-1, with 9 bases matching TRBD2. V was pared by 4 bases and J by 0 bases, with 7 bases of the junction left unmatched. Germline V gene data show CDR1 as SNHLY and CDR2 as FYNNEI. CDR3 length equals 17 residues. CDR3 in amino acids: CASSVKGLARSYNEQFF. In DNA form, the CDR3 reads TGTGCCAGCAGTGTTAAAGGACTAGCGCGCTCCTACAATGAGCAGTTCTTC.

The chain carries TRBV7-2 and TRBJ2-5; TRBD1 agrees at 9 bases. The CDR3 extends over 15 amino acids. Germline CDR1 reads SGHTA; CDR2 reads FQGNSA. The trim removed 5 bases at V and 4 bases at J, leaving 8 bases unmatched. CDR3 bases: TGTGCCAGCAGCCCAACAGGGGGCTGGAGAGAGACCCAGTACTTC. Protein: CASSPTGGWRETQYF.

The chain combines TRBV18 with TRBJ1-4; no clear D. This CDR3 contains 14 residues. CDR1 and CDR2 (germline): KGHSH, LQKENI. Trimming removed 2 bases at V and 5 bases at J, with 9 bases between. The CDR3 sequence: CASSPRSGNEKLFF. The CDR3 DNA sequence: TGTGCCAGCTCACCAAGGAGTGGGAATGAAAAACTGTTTTTT.

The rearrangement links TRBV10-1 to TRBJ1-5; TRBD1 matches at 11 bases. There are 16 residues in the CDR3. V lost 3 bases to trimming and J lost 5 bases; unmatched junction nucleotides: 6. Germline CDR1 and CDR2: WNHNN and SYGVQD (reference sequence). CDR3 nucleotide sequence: TGCGCCAGCAGTGAACCGGGACAGGGGGTGTATCAGCCCCAGCATTTT. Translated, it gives CASSEPGQGVYQPQHF.

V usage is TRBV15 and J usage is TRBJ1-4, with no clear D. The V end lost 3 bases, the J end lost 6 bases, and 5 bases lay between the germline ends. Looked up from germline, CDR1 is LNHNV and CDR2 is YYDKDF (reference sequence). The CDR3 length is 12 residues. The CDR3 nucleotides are TGTGCCACCAGCAGGGGCTATGAAAAACTGTTTTTT. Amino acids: CATSRGYEKLFF.

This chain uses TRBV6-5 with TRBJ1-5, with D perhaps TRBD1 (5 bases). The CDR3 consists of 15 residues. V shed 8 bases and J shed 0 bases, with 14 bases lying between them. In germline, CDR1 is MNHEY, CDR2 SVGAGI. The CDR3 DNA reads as TGTGCCAGCGTACGGACACTTTATAGCAATCAGCCCCAGCATTTT. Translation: CASVRTLYSNQPQHF.

CDR3 DNA sequence: TGCGCCAGCAGCGGACAGGGGGTAGGCACTGAAGCTTTCTTT. It is translated as CASSGQGVGTEAFF. The chain uses TRBV5-1 and TRBJ1-1; 10 nucleotides align to TRBD1. The CDR3 sequence is 14 residues long. Germline V gene lookup returns CDR1 SGHRS and CDR2 YFSETQ. V shed 4 bases, J shed 4 bases, and the junction held 4 bases outside the gene matches.

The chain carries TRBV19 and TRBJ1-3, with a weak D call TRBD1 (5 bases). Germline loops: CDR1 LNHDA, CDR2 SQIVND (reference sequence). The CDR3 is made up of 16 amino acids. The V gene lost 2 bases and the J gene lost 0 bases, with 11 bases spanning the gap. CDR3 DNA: TGTGCCAGTAGTATATCCTTCGACAGCTCTGGAAACACCATATATTTT. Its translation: CASSISFDSSGNTIYF.

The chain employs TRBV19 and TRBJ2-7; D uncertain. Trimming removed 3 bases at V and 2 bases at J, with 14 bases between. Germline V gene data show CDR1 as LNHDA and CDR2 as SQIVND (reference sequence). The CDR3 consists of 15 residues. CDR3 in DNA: TGTGCCAGTAGTATCAGCGCTCCGGCCCCCTACGAGCAGTACTTC. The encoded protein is CASSISAPAPYEQYF.

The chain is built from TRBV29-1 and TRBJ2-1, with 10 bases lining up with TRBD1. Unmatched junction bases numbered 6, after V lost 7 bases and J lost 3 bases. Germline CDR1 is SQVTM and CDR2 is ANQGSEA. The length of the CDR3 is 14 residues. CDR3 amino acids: CSATGTGVYNEQFF. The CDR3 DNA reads TGCAGCGCTACGGGGACAGGGGTCTACAATGAGCAGTTCTTC.

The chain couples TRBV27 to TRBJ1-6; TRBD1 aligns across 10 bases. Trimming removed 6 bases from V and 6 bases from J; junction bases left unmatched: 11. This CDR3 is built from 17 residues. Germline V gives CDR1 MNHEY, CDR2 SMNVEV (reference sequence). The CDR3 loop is CASRPGTGVSPNSPLHF. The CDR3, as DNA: TGTGCCAGCAGGCCCGGGACAGGGGTTTCCCCTAATTCACCCCTCCACTTT.

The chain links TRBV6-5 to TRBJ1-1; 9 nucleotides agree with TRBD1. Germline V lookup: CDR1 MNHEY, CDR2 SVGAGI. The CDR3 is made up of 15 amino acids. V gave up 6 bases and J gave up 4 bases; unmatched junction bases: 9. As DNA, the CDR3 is TGTGCCAGCAGAGGACAGGGGAGCGGAGGCACTGAAGCTTTCTTT. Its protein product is CASRGQGSGGTEAFF.